Listed here are 30 T cell receptor beta chains from one sample, sequenced in a study of T cells after yellow fever vaccination. TCRdb passed the 5' RACE reads through MiXCR, listing each CDR3 protein once. The table has 150,000 to 200,000 distinct CDR3 sequences, approximately 6.2% seen once. Source: CD4+ T cells sorted from PBMCs, taken on the day of the first yellow fever vaccination. The source of these receptors is a man younger than 30 who received the YFV17D yellow fever vaccine.

This clonotype was detected only a few times. J is TRBJ1-2 and V is TRBV2; 7 bases line up with TRBD1. CDR1 is SNHLY, CDR2 FYNNEI, per germline. The ends lost 6 bases at V and 0 bases at J; junction bases unmatched: 7. The CDR3 totals 15 residues. CDR3 protein: CASRPTGTTNYGYTF. For the CDR3, the DNA is TGTGCCAGCAGGCCGACAGGGACGACTAACTATGGCTACACCTTC.

This clonotype appeared many times. The gene calls are TRBV12-3 or TRBV12-4 and TRBJ2-7; D not certain. Trimming left V 6 bases short and J 4 bases short, with 10 bases between. This CDR3 has 12 residues. CDR3 DNA sequence: TGTGCCAGCAGCCCACGGCTGTACGAGCAGTACGTC. Translation: CASSPRLYEQYV.

This clonotype turned up a few times. The chain couples TRBV7-9 to TRBJ1-5; TRBD1 might be the D (6 bases). Germline CDR1 and CDR2: SEHNR and FQNEAQ (reference sequence). Trimming stripped 5 bases from V and 9 bases from J, with 14 bases between. This CDR3 is 13 amino acids long. The CDR3 region is CASSVTGLRPQHF. The CDR3 region has the DNA TGTGCCAGCAGCGTCACAGGGCTTAGGCCCCAGCATTTT.

This clonotype appeared many times. The genes are TRBV7-2 and TRBJ2-1; a weak D match, TRBD2 (6 bases). Germline assignment: CDR1 SGHTA and CDR2 FQGNSA. Trimming stripped 1 base from V and 3 bases from J, with 13 bases between. The CDR3 contains 16 residues. CDR3 DNA: TGTGCCAGCAGCTTAGTAAGTGGGGGAGGCTACAATGAGCAGTTCTTC. This sequence encodes CASSLVSGGGYNEQFF.

The J gene is TRBJ1-4, the V gene TRBV11-1; D not certain. This CDR3 has 14 amino acids. V was pared by 5 bases and J by 8 bases, with 15 bases between. The germline V gene encodes CDR1 SGHAT and CDR2 FQDESV (reference sequence). The CDR3 DNA follows: TGTGCCAGCAGCCCGAATGGGCCGGAAGAAAAACTGTTTTTT. Amino acids: CASSPNGPEEKLFF.

The chain employs TRBV7-2 and TRBJ1-5; D gene unclear. V lost 0 bases to trimming and J lost 3 bases, with 6 bases between them. CDR1 is SGHTA, CDR2 FQGNSA, per germline. The CDR3 covers 14 residues. The CDR3, as DNA: TGTGCCAGCAGCTTAGCCAGAACCAATCAGCCCCAGCATTTT. Residues: CASSLARTNQPQHF.

This clonotype was observed a handful of times. The rearrangement links TRBV18 to TRBJ2-1; D uncertain. This CDR3 has 12 residues. V was trimmed by 5 bases and J by 10 bases, leaving 12 bases between them. Per germline, CDR1 KGHSH and CDR2 LQKENI. The CDR3 spells CASSGAGREQFF. The CDR3 DNA is TGTGCCAGCTCAGGTGCTGGTAGGGAGCAGTTCTTC. Full variable domain (outside the CDR3, taken from reference TRBV18 and TRBJ2-1): NAGVMQNPRHLVRRRGQEARLRCSPMKGHSHVYWYRQLPEEGLKFMVYLQKENIIDESGMPKERFSAEFPKEGPSILRIQQVVRGDSAAYFCASSGAGREQFFGPGTRLTVL.

This clonotype was found a few times. The V gene is TRBV15, the J gene TRBJ2-5, with a weak D call TRBD2 (6 bases). CDR3 length equals 16 residues. CDR1 is LNHNV, CDR2 YYDKDF, per germline (reference sequence). V lost 0 bases to trimming and J lost 4 bases, with 15 bases between them. CDR3 bases: TGTGCCACCAGCAGAGATCTAGGGAGGACAAGAGAGACCCAGTACTTC. The encoded protein is CATSRDLGRTRETQYF.

This clonotype was counted at least ten times. The chain carries TRBV6-4 and TRBJ2-3, with D unclear. Trimming shortened V by 2 bases and J by 4 bases, and 7 bases separated the two germline ends. Per the germline V gene, CDR1 is MRHNA and CDR2 is SNTAGT. The CDR3 runs 13 residues. CDR3 sequence: CASSDQPADTQYF. The CDR3 DNA reads as TGTGCCAGCAGTGACCAGCCAGCAGATACGCAGTATTTT.

The V call is TRBV11-3, the J call TRBJ2-3, with TRBD1 identical over 10 bases. V lost 3 bases and J lost 4; bases outside the gene matches: 4. The CDR3 runs to 15 residues. Germline V gives CDR1 SGHNT, CDR2 YENEEA. CDR3 nucleotide sequence: TGTGCCAGCAGCTTGGGACAGGGGTTTGCAGATACGCAGTATTTT. This sequence encodes CASSLGQGFADTQYF. Filled out from reference TRBV11-3 and TRBJ2-3, the complete variable domain reads EAGVVQSPRYKIIEKKQPVAFWCNPISGHNTLYWYLQNLGQGPELLIRYENEEAVDDSQLPKDRFSAERLKGVDSTLKIQPAELGDSAVYLCASSLGQGFADTQYFGPGTRLTVL.

This clonotype was counted ten times or more. The J gene is TRBJ2-5, the V gene TRBV7-9; no firm D call. The CDR3 contains 13 residues. V lost 5 bases and J lost 3, with 10 bases in between. The germline V gene encodes CDR1 SEHNR and CDR2 FQNEAQ (reference sequence). CDR3 protein: CASSPDRKETQYF. Here the CDR3 DNA reads TGTGCCAGCAGCCCAGACCGGAAAGAGACCCAGTACTTC.

V is TRBV20-1 and J is TRBJ1-4; 8 bases match TRBD1. Germline trimming cut 6 bases from V and 5 bases from J; bases unmatched to any gene: 5. CDR1 DFQATT and CDR2 SNEGSKA come from the germline V gene (reference sequence). This CDR3 is 13 amino acids long. Here the CDR3 reads CSARDRKNEKLFF. CDR3 nucleotides: TGCAGTGCGAGGGACAGGAAGAATGAAAAACTGTTTTTT.

This clonotype was observed many times. The chain recombines TRBV5-1 with TRBJ1-2, with 11 bases fitting TRBD1. CDR1 and CDR2 (germline): SGHRS, YFSETQ. The CDR3 is made up of 15 amino acids. Trimming at V came to 4 bases and at J to 1 base, leaving 3 bases not matched to a gene. This CDR3 reads CASSPGTGGNYGYTF. CDR3 sequence (DNA): TGCGCCAGCAGCCCCGGGACAGGGGGTAACTATGGCTACACCTTC.

This chain uses TRBV9 with TRBJ2-2, with TRBD2 matching 12 bases. Losses at the gene ends were 6 bases for V and 5 bases for J; bases not matched to a gene: 2. Germline V gene sequence: CDR1 SGDLS, CDR2 YYNGEE. This CDR3 has 14 residues. The CDR3 DNA is TGTGCCAGCACTGGACTAGCGGGGACCGGGGAGCTGTTTTTT. Translating gives CASTGLAGTGELFF. Using reference TRBV9 and TRBJ2-2 for the parts outside the CDR3, the full variable domain is DSGVTQTPKHLITATGQRVTLRCSPRSGDLSVYWYQQSLDQGLQFLIQYYNGEERAKGNILERFSAQQFPDLHSELNLSSLELGDSALYFCASTGLAGTGELFFGEGSRLTVL.

The CDR3 DNA follows: TGTGCCAGCAGCCAAGGGGAACCCTATGGCTACACCTTC. It encodes CASSQGEPYGYTF. This rearrangement joins TRBV7-2 to TRBJ1-2; weak D call: TRBD1 (5 bases). With 5 bases removed from V and 4 bases from J, the gap between germline ends came to 11 bases. Germline V gene lookup returns CDR1 SGHTA and CDR2 FQGNSA. The CDR3 consists of 13 residues.

This clonotype was seen once. The chain employs TRBV5-6 and TRBJ1-1; D may be TRBD1 (5 bases). Trimming stripped 6 bases from V and 4 bases from J, with 19 bases between. This CDR3 spans 15 amino acids. The germline V gene encodes CDR1 SGHDT and CDR2 YYEEEE. CDR3 loop: CASIPSGVGSTEAFF. CDR3 in DNA: TGTGCCAGCATCCCGTCGGGGGTCGGGAGCACTGAAGCTTTCTTT.

This clonotype came up many times. The rearrangement uses TRBV10-3 and TRBJ2-1; D may match TRBD1 or TRBD2 (6 bases each). With 8 bases removed from V and 3 bases from J, the gap between germline ends came to 11 bases. This CDR3 is 13 amino acids long. Germline CDR1 reads ENHRY; CDR2 reads SYGVKD. CDR3 sequence (DNA): TGTGCCATCGGAGGGGGACTCTACAATGAGCAGTTCTTC. It specifies CAIGGGLYNEQFF.

This clonotype has at least ten counts. The V gene is TRBV6-5, the J gene TRBJ2-5; unclear D gene. The CDR3 loop spans 11 amino acids. Trimming shortened V by 5 bases and J by 6 bases, and 7 bases separated the two germline ends. Germline-derived CDR1 and CDR2 are MNHEY and SVGAGI. The CDR3 is CASSLGKTQYF. The CDR3 DNA sequence: TGTGCCAGCAGTCTGGGGAAGACCCAGTACTTC.

The J gene is TRBJ1-1, the V gene TRBV12-3 or TRBV12-4; unclear D gene. V lost 7 bases, J lost 4 bases, and 13 bases lay in between. This CDR3 is 13 amino acids long. In DNA form, the CDR3 reads TGTGCCAGCACCATGTCGACTCCCACTGAAGCTTTCTTT. This translates into CASTMSTPTEAFF.

Many counts were recorded for this clonotype. The genes are TRBV3-1 and TRBJ2-7; D gene unclear. Germline V gene sequence: CDR1 LGHDT, CDR2 YNNKEL (reference sequence). The V gene lost 2 bases and the J gene lost 1 base, with 9 bases spanning the gap. The CDR3 has 14 residues. This CDR3 reads CASSQFSESYEQYF. The CDR3 DNA is TGTGCCAGCAGCCAATTTAGTGAGTCCTACGAGCAGTACTTC.

At least ten counts were recorded for this clonotype. CDR3 nucleotides: TGTGCCAGCAGCTCCCAAGGGGGGGCAGGGACCTCCAATGAGCAGTTCTTC. Its translation is CASSSQGGAGTSNEQFF. The chain couples TRBV5-5 to TRBJ2-1; D may be TRBD2 (7 bases). The V end was cut by 3 bases, the J end by 6 bases, with 22 bases between. Germline V gene lookup returns CDR1 SGHKS and CDR2 YYEKEE (reference sequence). CDR3 length equals 17 residues.

The sample holds many counts of this clonotype. The V gene is TRBV20-1, the J gene TRBJ2-7; 7 nucleotides agree with TRBD1. J was trimmed by 2 bases and V by 6 bases; bases with no gene match: 7. Germline loops: CDR1 DFQATT, CDR2 SNEGSKA (reference sequence). The length of the CDR3 is 13 residues. The CDR3 sequence: CSARDRRTYEQYV. As DNA, the CDR3 is TGCAGTGCAAGGGACAGACGTACCTACGAGCAGTACGTC.

This chain links TRBV5-4 with TRBJ1-2, with TRBD1 matching over 7 bases. The CDR3 totals 16 residues. The V gene end was trimmed by 4 bases and the J gene end by 6 bases; junction bases not matched to a gene: 15. CDR1 is SGHNT and CDR2 is YYREEE in the germline V gene (reference sequence). The CDR3, as DNA: TGTGCCAGCAGCGTCCCCGGGACAAGGGGGCGTAATGGCTACACCTTC. This sequence encodes CASSVPGTRGRNGYTF.

This clonotype has more than one count but fewer than ten. The rearrangement uses TRBV6-6 and TRBJ2-1, with D uncertain. The V gene lost 6 bases and the J gene lost 7 bases, with 13 bases spanning the gap. Germline V gives CDR1 MNHNY, CDR2 SVGAGI (reference sequence). This CDR3 has 13 residues. The CDR3 DNA reads TGTGCCAGCAGAGTTACGGCGCCGAATGAGCAGTTCTTC. Protein: CASRVTAPNEQFF.

This clonotype was seen only a few times. V gene TRBV5-4 combines with J gene TRBJ2-5; no clear D gene. Deletions cut 5 bases from V and 2 bases from J, with 16 bases between. The germline V gene has CDR1 SGHNT and CDR2 YYREEE (reference sequence). The CDR3 has 15 amino acids. DNA for the CDR3: TGTGCCAGCAGTAATTTCCACAGACTTCAAGAGACCCAGTACTTC. The encoded protein is CASSNFHRLQETQYF.

The sample holds a few counts of this clonotype. This chain joins TRBV30 and TRBJ1-5; possible D gene TRBD1, 5 bases. CDR1 is GTSNPN and CDR2 is SVGIG in the germline V gene (reference sequence). V was clipped by 5 bases and J by 2 bases, with 10 bases between them. The CDR3 totals 13 residues. CDR3: CAWALGGNQPQHF. DNA of the CDR3: TGTGCCTGGGCCTTAGGGGGCAATCAGCCCCAGCATTTT.

This clonotype has ten or more counts. The rearrangement uses TRBV6-2 or TRBV6-3 and TRBJ2-1; 16 bases are shared with TRBD2. CDR1 and CDR2 from the germline V gene are MNHEY and SVGEGT. Losses at the gene ends were 7 bases for V and 0 bases for J; bases not matched to a gene: 3. CDR3 size: 17 residues. The CDR3 nucleotides read TGTGCCAGCACCGGGACTAGCGGGGGGGTCTCCTACAATGAGCAGTTCTTC. It encodes CASTGTSGGVSYNEQFF.

In this sample, this clonotype turned up many times. The chain employs TRBV15 and TRBJ1-2, with D possibly TRBD1 on 5 matching bases. There are 13 residues in the CDR3. Trimming cost V 0 bases and J 5 bases, with 7 bases left between them. Per the germline V gene, CDR1 is LNHNV and CDR2 is YYDKDF (reference sequence). The CDR3 DNA follows: TGTGCCACCAGCAGAGATAAGGGGTATGGCTACACCTTC. Amino acid sequence: CATSRDKGYGYTF.

Many counts were recorded for this clonotype. This chain connects TRBV24-1 to TRBJ2-1; 9 bases map to TRBD2. Trimming removed 3 bases from V and 4 bases from J; junction bases left unmatched: 9. Germline-derived CDR1 and CDR2 are KGHDR and SFDVKD. This CDR3 is 17 amino acids long. CDR3 nucleotide sequence: TGTGCCACCAGTGATCAGCGATGGAGCGGGGGGTACAATGAGCAGTTCTTC. It translates to CATSDQRWSGGYNEQFF.

The V call is TRBV5-4, the J call TRBJ2-3; 12 positions match TRBD2. This CDR3 has 16 residues. J gave up 4 bases and V 4 bases, and 7 bases lay outside the gene matches. From germline, CDR1 is SGHNT and CDR2 YYREEE (reference sequence). The CDR3 sequence: CASSIRLAGAADTQYF. DNA of the CDR3: TGTGCCAGCAGCATTAGACTAGCGGGGGCGGCAGATACGCAGTATTTT.